This T cell receptor (beta chain) was profiled in a study of blood T cell repertoires in COVID-19. The overall study: Both acute and convalescent COVID-19 samples were obtained from the United States, Italy and Spain. The cDNA or gDNA used as material had been derived from T cells, B-cell-depleted T cells, or PBMCs.

This CDR3 is built from 14 residues. Germline CDR1 is KGHDR and CDR2 is SFDVKD. V lost 6 bases and J lost 1; bases outside the gene matches: 0. Assay: immunoSEQ multiplex PCR; the TCRdb copy retains only in-frame clones and omits some. The sample lists 200,000 to 300,000 clones, 80% to 90% occurring once. The sample comprised peripheral blood. This receptor was obtained from a woman aged 40 to 50 who had recovered from COVID-19. The J gene is TRBJ2-3, the V gene TRBV24-1; TRBD2 agrees at 10 bases. The CDR3 bases are TGTGCCACCAGTACTAGCGGGGGCACAGATACGCAGTATTTT. Encoded protein: CATSTSGGTDTQYF.